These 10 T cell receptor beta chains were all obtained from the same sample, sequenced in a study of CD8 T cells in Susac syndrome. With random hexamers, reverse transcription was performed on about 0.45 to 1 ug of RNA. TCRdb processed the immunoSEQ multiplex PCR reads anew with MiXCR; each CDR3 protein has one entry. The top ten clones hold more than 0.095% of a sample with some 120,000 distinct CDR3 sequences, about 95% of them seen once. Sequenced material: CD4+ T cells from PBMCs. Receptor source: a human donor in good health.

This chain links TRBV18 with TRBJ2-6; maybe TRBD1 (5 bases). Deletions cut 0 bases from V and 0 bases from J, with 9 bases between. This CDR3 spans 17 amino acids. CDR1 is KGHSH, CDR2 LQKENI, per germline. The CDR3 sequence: CASSPPWGSSGANVLTF. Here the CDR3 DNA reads TGTGCCAGCTCACCACCCTGGGGCAGCTCTGGGGCCAACGTCCTGACTTTC.

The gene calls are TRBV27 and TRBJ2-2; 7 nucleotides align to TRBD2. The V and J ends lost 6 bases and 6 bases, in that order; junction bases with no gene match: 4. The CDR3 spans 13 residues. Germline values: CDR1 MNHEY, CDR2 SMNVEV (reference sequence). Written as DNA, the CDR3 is TGTGCCAGCAGGGGAGGGACGGCCGGGGAGCTGTTTTTT. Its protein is CASRGGTAGELFF.

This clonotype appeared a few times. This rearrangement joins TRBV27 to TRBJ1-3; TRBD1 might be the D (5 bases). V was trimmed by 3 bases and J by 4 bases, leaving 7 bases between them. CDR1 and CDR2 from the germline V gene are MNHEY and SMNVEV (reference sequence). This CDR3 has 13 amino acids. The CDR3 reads CASSLTAGNTIYF. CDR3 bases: TGTGCCAGCAGTTTGACAGCCGGAAACACCATATATTTT.

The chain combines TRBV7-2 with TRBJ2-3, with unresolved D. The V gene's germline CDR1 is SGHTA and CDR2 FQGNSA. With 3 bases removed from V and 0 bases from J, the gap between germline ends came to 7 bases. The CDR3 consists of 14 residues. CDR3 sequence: CASSFSLSTDTQYF. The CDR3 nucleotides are TGTGCCAGCAGCTTTAGCCTTAGCACAGATACGCAGTATTTT.

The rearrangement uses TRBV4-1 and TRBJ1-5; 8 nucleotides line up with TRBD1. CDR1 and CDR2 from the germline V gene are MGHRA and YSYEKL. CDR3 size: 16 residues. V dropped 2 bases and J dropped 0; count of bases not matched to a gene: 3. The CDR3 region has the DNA TGCGCCAGCAGCCAACGGACAGGGAGTAGCAATCAGCCCCAGCATTTT. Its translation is CASSQRTGSSNQPQHF.

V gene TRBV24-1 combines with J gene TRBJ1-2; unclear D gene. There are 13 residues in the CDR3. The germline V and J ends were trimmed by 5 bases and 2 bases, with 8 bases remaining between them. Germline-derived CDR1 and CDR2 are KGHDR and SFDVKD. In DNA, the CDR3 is TGTGCCACCAGTGTCGAAGACAACTATGGCTACACCTTC. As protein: CATSVEDNYGYTF.

As DNA, the CDR3 is TGTGCCAGCAGCTTAGCCCACCTACCCTCCGGCACAGATACGCAGTATTTT. Its protein is CASSLAHLPSGTDTQYF. The chain has TRBV7-8 and TRBJ2-3; D gene unclear. The CDR3 consists of 17 residues. Germline V gene lookup returns CDR1 SGHVS and CDR2 FQNEAQ. Trimming pared 0 bases from V and 1 base from J, leaving 14 bases between.

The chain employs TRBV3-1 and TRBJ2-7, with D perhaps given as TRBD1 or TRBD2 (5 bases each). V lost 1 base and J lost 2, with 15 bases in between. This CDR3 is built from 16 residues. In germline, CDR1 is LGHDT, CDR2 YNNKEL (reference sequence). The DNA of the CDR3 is TGTGCCAGCAGCCAAGGTAGGGGACCATTAACCTACGAGCAGTACTTC. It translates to CASSQGRGPLTYEQYF.

Written as DNA, the CDR3 is TGCGCCAGGAGTAGACTAGCGGGAGACAGGCAGTTCTTC. Its translation: CARSRLAGDRQFF. The chain combines TRBV23-1 with TRBJ2-1, with 12 bases lining up with TRBD2. TRBV23-1 qualifies as an ORF whose function is uncertain. The CDR3 extends over 13 amino acids. The junction had 9 bases not matched to a gene; V was cut back by 9 bases and J by 12 bases.

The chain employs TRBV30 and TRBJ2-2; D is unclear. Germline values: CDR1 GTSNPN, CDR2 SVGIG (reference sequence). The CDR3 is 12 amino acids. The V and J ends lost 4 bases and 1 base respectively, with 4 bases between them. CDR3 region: CAWTVNTGELFF. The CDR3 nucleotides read TGTGCCTGGACAGTGAACACCGGGGAGCTGTTTTTT.